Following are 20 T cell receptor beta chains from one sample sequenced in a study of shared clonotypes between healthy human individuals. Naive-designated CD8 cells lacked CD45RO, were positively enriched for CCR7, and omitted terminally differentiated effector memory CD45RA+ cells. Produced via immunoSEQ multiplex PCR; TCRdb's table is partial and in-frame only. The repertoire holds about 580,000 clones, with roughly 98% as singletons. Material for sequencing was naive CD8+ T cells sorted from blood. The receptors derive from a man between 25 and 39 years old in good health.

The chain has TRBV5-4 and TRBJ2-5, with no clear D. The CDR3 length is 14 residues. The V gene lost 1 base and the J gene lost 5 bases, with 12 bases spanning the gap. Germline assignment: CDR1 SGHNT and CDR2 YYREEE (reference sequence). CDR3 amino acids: CASSLIGPEETQYF. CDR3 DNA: TGTGCCAGCAGCTTGATCGGCCCTGAGGAGACCCAGTACTTC.

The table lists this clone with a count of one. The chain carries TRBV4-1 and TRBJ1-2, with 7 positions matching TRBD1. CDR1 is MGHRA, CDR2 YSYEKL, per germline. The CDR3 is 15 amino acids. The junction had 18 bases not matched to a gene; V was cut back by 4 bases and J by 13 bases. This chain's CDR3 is CASSPIERTGIISTF. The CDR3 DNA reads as TGCGCCAGCAGCCCCATTGAGCGGACAGGTATCATCTCCACCTTC.

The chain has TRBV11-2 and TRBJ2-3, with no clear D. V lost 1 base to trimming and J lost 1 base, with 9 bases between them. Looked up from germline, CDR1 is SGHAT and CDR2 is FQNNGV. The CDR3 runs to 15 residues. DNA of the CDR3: TGTGCCAGCAGCTTAGGAGCTTCTGGCACAGATACGCAGTATTTT. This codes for CASSLGASGTDTQYF.

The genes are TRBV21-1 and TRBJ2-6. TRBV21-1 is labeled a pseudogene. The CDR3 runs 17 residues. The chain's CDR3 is CASSSLRGTSGANVLTF. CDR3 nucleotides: TGTGCCAGCAGCTCCCTGAGGGGGACTTCTGGGGCCAACGTCCTGACTTTC.

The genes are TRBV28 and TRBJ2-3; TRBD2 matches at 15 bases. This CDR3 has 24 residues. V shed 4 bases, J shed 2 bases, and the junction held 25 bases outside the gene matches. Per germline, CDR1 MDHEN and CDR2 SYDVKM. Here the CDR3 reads CASSSYMPGDGLAGGSVNTDTQYF. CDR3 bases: TGTGCCAGCAGTTCCTACATGCCAGGGGACGGACTAGCGGGAGGGTCGGTCAACACAGATACGCAGTATTTT.

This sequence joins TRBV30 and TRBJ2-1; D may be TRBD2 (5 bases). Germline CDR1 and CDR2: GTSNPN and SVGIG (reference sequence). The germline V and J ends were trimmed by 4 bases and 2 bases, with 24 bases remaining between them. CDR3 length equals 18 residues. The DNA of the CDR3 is TGTGCCTGGAACCCGACGGACGGGAACGGAAAGGCCTACAATGAGCAGTTCTTC. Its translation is CAWNPTDGNGKAYNEQFF.

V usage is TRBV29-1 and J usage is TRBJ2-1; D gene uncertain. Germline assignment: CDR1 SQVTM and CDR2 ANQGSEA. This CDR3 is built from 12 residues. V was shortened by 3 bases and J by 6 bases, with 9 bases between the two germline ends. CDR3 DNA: TGCAGCGTTGAGGACCTGAGCAATGAGCAGTTCTTC. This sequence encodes CSVEDLSNEQFF.

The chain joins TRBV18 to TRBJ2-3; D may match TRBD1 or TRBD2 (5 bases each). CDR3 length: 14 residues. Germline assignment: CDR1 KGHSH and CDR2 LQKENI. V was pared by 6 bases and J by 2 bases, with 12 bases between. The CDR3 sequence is CASSRGAFTDTQYF. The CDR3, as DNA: TGTGCCAGCTCTCGAGGGGCATTCACAGATACGCAGTATTTT.

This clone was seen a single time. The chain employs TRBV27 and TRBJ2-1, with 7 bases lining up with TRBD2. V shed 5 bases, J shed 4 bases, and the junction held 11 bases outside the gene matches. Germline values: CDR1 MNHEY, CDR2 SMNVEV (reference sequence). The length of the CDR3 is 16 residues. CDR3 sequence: CASSRSSGEVYNEQFF. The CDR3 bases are TGTGCCAGCAGTCGTTCTAGCGGAGAGGTTTACAATGAGCAGTTCTTC.

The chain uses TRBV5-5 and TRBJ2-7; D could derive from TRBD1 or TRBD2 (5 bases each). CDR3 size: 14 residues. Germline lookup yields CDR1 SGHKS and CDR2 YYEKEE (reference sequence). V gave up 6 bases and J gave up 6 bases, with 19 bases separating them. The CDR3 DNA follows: TGTGCCAGCACCGCCCCTGGGGGTGGAGGCGAGCAGTACTTC. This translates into CASTAPGGGGEQYF.

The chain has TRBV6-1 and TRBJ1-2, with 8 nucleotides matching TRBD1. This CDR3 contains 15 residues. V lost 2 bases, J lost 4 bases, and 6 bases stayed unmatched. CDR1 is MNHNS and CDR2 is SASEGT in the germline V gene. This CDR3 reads CASSEPWTGFYGYTF. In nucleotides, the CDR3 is TGTGCCAGCAGTGAACCTTGGACAGGGTTCTATGGCTACACCTTC.

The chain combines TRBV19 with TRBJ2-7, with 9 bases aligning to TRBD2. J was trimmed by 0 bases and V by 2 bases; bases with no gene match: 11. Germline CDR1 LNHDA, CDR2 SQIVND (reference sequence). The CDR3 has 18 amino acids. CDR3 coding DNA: TGTGCCAGTAGTATAAAGAGCGGGAGGCTCACCAACTCCTACGAGCAGTACTTC. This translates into CASSIKSGRLTNSYEQYF. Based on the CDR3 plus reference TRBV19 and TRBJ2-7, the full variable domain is DGGITQSPKYLFRKEGQNVTLSCEQNLNHDAMYWYRQDPGQGLRLIYYSQIVNDFQKGDIAEGYSVSREKKESFPLTVTSAQKNPTAFYLCASSIKSGRLTNSYEQYFGPGTRLTVT.

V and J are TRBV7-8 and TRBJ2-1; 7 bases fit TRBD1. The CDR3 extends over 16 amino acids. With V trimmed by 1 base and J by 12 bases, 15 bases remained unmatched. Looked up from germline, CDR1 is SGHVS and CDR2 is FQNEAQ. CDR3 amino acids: CASSLGILSTGDGQFF. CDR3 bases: TGTGCCAGCAGCTTAGGGATCCTATCCACAGGGGATGGGCAGTTCTTC.

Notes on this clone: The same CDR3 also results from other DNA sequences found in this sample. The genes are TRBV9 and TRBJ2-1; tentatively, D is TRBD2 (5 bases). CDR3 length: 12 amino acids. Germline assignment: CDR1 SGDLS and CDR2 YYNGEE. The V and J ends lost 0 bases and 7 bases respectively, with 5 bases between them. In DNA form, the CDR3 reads TGTGCCAGCAGCGTAGCGGGGAATGAGCAGTTCTTC. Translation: CASSVAGNEQFF. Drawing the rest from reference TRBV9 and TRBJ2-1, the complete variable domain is DSGVTQTPKHLITATGQRVTLRCSPRSGDLSVYWYQQSLDQGLQFLIQYYNGEERAKGNILERFSAQQFPDLHSELNLSSLELGDSALYFCASSVAGNEQFFGPGTRLTVL.

The CDR3 region has the DNA TGCGCCAGCAGCCAAGACTGGGGGGGTCGGACCCTCTCTTACGAGCAGTACTTC. Translating gives CASSQDWGGRTLSYEQYF. V and J are TRBV4-3 and TRBJ2-7; TRBD2 matches at 7 bases. Germline CDR1 reads LGHNA; CDR2 reads YSLEER. V gave up 0 bases and J gave up 4 bases; unmatched junction bases: 15. This CDR3 spans 18 amino acids.

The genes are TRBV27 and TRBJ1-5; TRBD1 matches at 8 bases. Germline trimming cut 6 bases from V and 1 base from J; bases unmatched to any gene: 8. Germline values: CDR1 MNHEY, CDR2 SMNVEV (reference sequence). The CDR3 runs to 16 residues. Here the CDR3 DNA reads TGTGCCAGCAGGATAACAGGGGGTTCCAGCAATCAGCCCCAGCATTTT. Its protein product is CASRITGGSSNQPQHF.

Written as DNA, the CDR3 is TGTGCCAGCAGCCCGCCCGAGACCCAGTACTTC. Its translation: CASSPPETQYF. The chain couples TRBV7-8 to TRBJ2-5, with unresolved D. The V and J ends lost 5 bases and 5 bases respectively, with 6 bases between them. The length of the CDR3 is 11 residues. Germline CDR1 and CDR2: SGHVS and FQNEAQ.

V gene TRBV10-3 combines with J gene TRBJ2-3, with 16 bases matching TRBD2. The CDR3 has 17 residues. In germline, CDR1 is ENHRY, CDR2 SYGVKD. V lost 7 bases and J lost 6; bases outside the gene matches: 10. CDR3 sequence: CAITSGTSGRAADTQYF. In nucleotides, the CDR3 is TGTGCCATCACCTCAGGGACTAGCGGGAGGGCCGCTGATACGCAGTATTTT.

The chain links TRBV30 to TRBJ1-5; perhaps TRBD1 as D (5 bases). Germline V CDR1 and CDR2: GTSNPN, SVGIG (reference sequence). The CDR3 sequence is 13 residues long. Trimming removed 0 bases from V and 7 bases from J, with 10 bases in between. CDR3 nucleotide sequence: TGTGCCTGGAGTGTCGGGACGGGGCAGCCCCAGCATTTT. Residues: CAWSVGTGQPQHF.

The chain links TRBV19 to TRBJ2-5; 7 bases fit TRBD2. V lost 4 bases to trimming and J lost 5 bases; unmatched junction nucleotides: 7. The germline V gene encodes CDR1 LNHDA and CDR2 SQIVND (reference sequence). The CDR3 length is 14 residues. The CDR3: CASSTREVGETQYF. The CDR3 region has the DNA TGTGCCAGTAGTACCCGGGAGGTCGGGGAGACCCAGTACTTC.